The 4 T cell receptor beta chains listed next were all sequenced from one sample in a study of identifying expanded T cells in peripheral blood. This table comes from immunoSEQ multiplex PCR, and its TCRdb copy is limited to in-frame clones, with some not included. The table has about 63,000 clones, over 80% seen once; the top ten hold approximately 19%. The specimen was blood. Receptors originate from a person aged 18-70 years in good health.

The V call is TRBV4-2, the J call TRBJ1-2; D uncertain. Germline CDR1 is LGHNA and CDR2 is YNFKEQ. Between the trimmed V and J ends, which lost 0 bases and 1 base, there was a span of 15 bases. CDR3 length: 17 residues. CDR3 residues: CASSQDKLIGLNYGYTF. CDR3 in DNA: TGTGCCAGCAGCCAAGATAAACTAATCGGACTTAACTATGGCTACACCTTC.

The V gene is TRBV4-1, the J gene TRBJ2-3; possible D gene TRBD1, 6 bases. Germline loops: CDR1 MGHRA, CDR2 YSYEKL. The V and J ends lost 0 bases and 2 bases respectively, with 12 bases between them. This CDR3 is 16 amino acids long. The CDR3 sequence is CASSQDRGTTTDTQYF. CDR3 DNA: TGCGCCAGCAGCCAAGATAGGGGGACAACCACAGATACGCAGTATTTT.

The gene calls are TRBV7-2 and TRBJ2-1, with 12 bases lining up with TRBD2. The V gene end was trimmed by 4 bases and the J gene end by 9 bases; junction bases not matched to a gene: 10. Germline V gene sequence: CDR1 SGHTA, CDR2 FQGNSA. The CDR3 is 16 amino acids. The CDR3 sequence is CASSSPRTSGMAEQFF. CDR3 in DNA: TGTGCCAGCAGCTCCCCCCGGACTAGCGGGATGGCTGAGCAGTTCTTC. The entire variable domain, with the rest obtained from reference TRBV7-2 and TRBJ2-1, is as follows: GAGVSQSPSNKVTEKGKDVELRCDPISGHTALYWYRQSLGQGLEFLIYFQGNSAPDKSGLPSDRFSAERTGGSVSTLTIQRTQQEDSAVYLCASSSPRTSGMAEQFFGPGTRLTVL.

CDR3 region: CASTTGANSPLHF. The CDR3 coding sequence is TGTGCCAGTACGACAGGGGCCAATTCACCCCTCCACTTT. The genes are TRBV19 and TRBJ1-6, with 8 bases aligning to TRBD1. With V trimmed by 7 bases and J by 7 bases, 3 bases remained unmatched. From germline, CDR1 is LNHDA and CDR2 SQIVND (reference sequence). This CDR3 has 13 residues.